Presented here are 16 T cell receptor beta chains from one specimen sequenced in a study of post-analysis software for immune sequencing data. Study-level findings and limits: With TRBV5-6, TRBV5-1 and TRBV20-1 included, five TRBV segments were more frequent in patients than in controls.

Prepared TCR beta cDNA libraries contained unique molecular identifiers. TCRdb itself ran the PCR reads through MiXCR, one entry per CDR3 protein. The sample carries 180,000 or so distinct CDR3 sequences, over 25% recorded once. Their target antigens are unknown. Sequences were obtained from blood. These receptor sequences come from a girl aged 2 to 17 with multiple sclerosis.

This clonotype has a handful of counts. This sequence joins TRBV28 and TRBJ2-3; a possible D gene is TRBD2 (5 bases). This CDR3 spans 16 amino acids. Germline CDR1 MDHEN, CDR2 SYDVKM. V was cut by 3 bases and J by 3 bases, with 16 bases left in between. The CDR3 region has the DNA TGTGCCAGCAGTTTCGGGCCACTAGAGACAACAGATACGCAGTATTTT. It specifies CASSFGPLETTDTQYF.

On this clonotype: It may be a read error: a sequence one base away is much more abundant. The V call is TRBV5-1, the J call TRBJ2-1; possible D gene TRBD2, 6 bases. The CDR3 is 14 residues long. CDR1 is SGHRS, CDR2 YFSETQ, per germline. Trimming cost V 5 bases and J 10 bases, with 19 bases left between them. The CDR3: CASSSGLRSEEQFF. The CDR3 DNA sequence: TGCGCCAGCAGTTCGGGACTCCGAAGCGAAGAGCAGTTCTTC.

This clonotype turned up a few times. The rearrangement uses TRBV3-1 and TRBJ2-7; 7 positions match TRBD1. The CDR3 has 13 residues. V shed 4 bases, J shed 5 bases, and the junction held 5 bases outside the gene matches. CDR1 and CDR2 from the germline V gene are LGHDT and YNNKEL (reference sequence). The CDR3 region has the DNA TGTGCCAGCAGCCCAAGTCAGGGGGACGAGCAGTACTTC. Its translation is CASSPSQGDEQYF.

Note on this clonotype: A much larger clone lies one base from this, so it may be a read error. The CDR3 here is CASSQGGGLDNGQFF. The CDR3 DNA reads as TGTGCCAGCAGCCAAGGGGGGGGTCTCGACAATGGGCAGTTCTTC. The V call is TRBV4-2, the J call TRBJ2-1, with TRBD2 matching 7 bases. Germline CDR1 is LGHNA and CDR2 is YNFKEQ. The CDR3 consists of 15 residues.

CDR3 region: CASSRSCGYEQYF. CDR3 DNA sequence: TGTGCCAGCAGCCGGAGTTGCGGCTACGAGCAGTACTTC. This chain joins TRBV3-1 and TRBJ2-7; D call uncertain. This CDR3 has 13 amino acids. V was clipped by 4 bases and J by 3 bases, with 10 bases between them. Germline loops: CDR1 LGHDT, CDR2 YNNKEL (reference sequence).

In this sample, this clonotype turned up a few times. The CDR3: CASSQDLRTRDYEQYF. As DNA, the CDR3 is TGTGCCAGCAGCCAAGATCTTAGGACACGAGACTACGAGCAGTACTTC. The V call is TRBV3-1, the J call TRBJ2-7; D is perhaps TRBD1 (5 bases). The CDR3 runs to 16 residues. CDR1 and CDR2 from the germline V gene are LGHDT and YNNKEL (reference sequence). The ends were cut back, 0 bases at V and 3 bases at J, with 15 bases in the middle.

The chain recombines TRBV6-1 with TRBJ2-2, with D perhaps being TRBD1 or TRBD2 (5 bases each). The CDR3 consists of 17 residues. Germline V CDR1 and CDR2: MNHNS, SASEGT. V lost 0 bases and J 4 bases, leaving 15 bases between the germline ends. CDR3 sequence: CASSEAQRGGATGELFF. DNA of the CDR3: TGTGCCAGCAGTGAAGCGCAGAGGGGTGGGGCCACCGGGGAGCTGTTTTTT.

This clonotype was seen ten or more times. This chain uses TRBV15 with TRBJ2-1; 15 bases agree with TRBD2. Germline CDR1 is LNHNV and CDR2 is YYDKDF (reference sequence). V was pared by 8 bases and J by 9 bases, with 8 bases of the junction left unmatched. This CDR3 region has 15 residues. CDR3 sequence reads: CATAPGLAGGIEQFF. CDR3 bases: TGTGCCACCGCCCCGGGACTAGCGGGAGGAATTGAGCAGTTCTTC.

Turning to this clonotype: The junction and the germline gene differ at one end; a read error may be behind it. V and J are TRBV27 and TRBJ2-1, with 8 nucleotides matching TRBD2. There are 17 residues in the CDR3. The germline CDR1 and CDR2 sequences are MNHEY and SMNVEV (reference sequence). In nucleotides, the CDR3 is TGTGCCGGCAGTTCAGGGAACGGGGGGGCGCGGTACAATGAGCAGTTCTTC. Amino acid sequence: CAGSSGNGGARYNEQFF.

This chain joins TRBV4-1 and TRBJ1-5, with D hard to call. This CDR3 spans 17 amino acids. Looked up from germline, CDR1 is MGHRA and CDR2 is YSYEKL. V lost 1 base and J 6 bases, leaving 19 bases between the germline ends. CDR3 in DNA: TGCGCCAGCAGCCAAGTTGTTTCCTCCCGCGGGAGTCAGCCCCAGCATTTT. This sequence encodes CASSQVVSSRGSQPQHF.

The chain combines TRBV6-6 with TRBJ2-1, with D hard to call. The CDR3 has 15 residues. Between the trimmed V and J ends, which lost 6 bases and 3 bases, there was a span of 15 bases. Germline loops: CDR1 MNHNY, CDR2 SVGAGI (reference sequence). The CDR3: CASSQIRTLYNEQFF. CDR3 bases: TGTGCCAGCAGCCAAATACGGACGCTCTACAATGAGCAGTTCTTC.

Details on this clonotype: Since a much larger clone is just one base distant, this may be a read error. This chain joins TRBV7-9 and TRBJ2-5; D tentatively fits TRBD1 or TRBD2 (6 bases each). The CDR3 is 15 amino acids. Germline V gene data show CDR1 as SEHNR and CDR2 as FQNEAQ (reference sequence). The V gene lost 7 bases and the J gene lost 5 bases, with 20 bases spanning the gap. The CDR3: CASNPWGGTHETQYF. CDR3 coding DNA: TGTGCCAGCAACCCCTGGGGCGGGACACATGAGACCCAGTACTTC.

This clonotype has at least ten counts. The gene calls are TRBV20-1 and TRBJ2-4, with a possible D match to TRBD2 (6 bases). The CDR3 covers 16 residues. The ends were cut back, 6 bases at V and 1 base at J, with 19 bases in the middle. Germline values: CDR1 DFQATT, CDR2 SNEGSKA (reference sequence). CDR3 region: CSAPLGGVGAKNIQYF. In DNA, the CDR3 is TGCAGTGCCCCTCTTGGAGGGGTTGGGGCCAAAAACATTCAGTACTTC.

This clonotype was observed at least ten times. This chain uses TRBV4-2 with TRBJ2-7; 9 nucleotides agree with TRBD1. Germline V gives CDR1 LGHNA, CDR2 YNFKEQ. V lost 1 base and J lost 4; bases outside the gene matches: 11. This CDR3 has 17 residues. The CDR3 DNA reads TGTGCCAGCAGCCAAGCTACACCGGGACAGGGTCTTTACGAGCAGTACTTC. Residues: CASSQATPGQGLYEQYF.

This clonotype was observed a few times. This chain joins TRBV3-1 and TRBJ2-3; perhaps D is TRBD1 or TRBD2 (5 bases each). The CDR3 runs to 15 residues. Germline values: CDR1 LGHDT, CDR2 YNNKEL (reference sequence). Trimming left V 2 bases short and J 5 bases short, with 14 bases between. CDR3 DNA sequence: TGTGCCAGCAGCCAACGAATGGGGGTGAGAGATACGCAGTATTTT. Residues: CASSQRMGVRDTQYF.

This clonotype was seen at least ten times. The chain combines TRBV5-1 with TRBJ2-1; TRBD2 might be the D (5 bases). Trimming left V 4 bases short and J 0 bases short, with 11 bases between. CDR1 is SGHRS and CDR2 is YFSETQ in the germline V gene. CDR3 length: 15 amino acids. The CDR3 region is CASSPLEVSYNEQFF. In nucleotides, the CDR3 is TGCGCCAGCAGCCCGTTGGAGGTCTCCTACAATGAGCAGTTCTTC.